These 6 T cell receptor beta chains came from one sample sequenced in a study of T cells in tumors after PD-1 blockade. Some clones are missing from TCRdb's copy, which holds only in-frame ones; the method was immunoSEQ multiplex PCR. Here the sample spans roughly 15,000 clones, roughly 87% being singletons. The specimen was PBMCs, collected after anti-PD-1 treatment. All receptors come from a human donor with basal cell carcinoma.

This sequence joins TRBV7-9 and TRBJ2-3; a weak D match, TRBD1 (6 bases). V was trimmed by 1 base and J by 0 bases, leaving 8 bases between them. This CDR3 is 15 amino acids long. The germline CDR1 and CDR2 sequences are SEHNR and FQNEAQ (reference sequence). CDR3 sequence: CASSLGGQSTDTQYF. The CDR3 DNA is TGTGCCAGCAGCTTAGGGGGGCAGAGCACAGATACGCAGTATTTT.

The CDR3 here is CASSHPRVYEQYF. The CDR3 DNA is TGCGCCAGCAGTCACCCCCGGGTGTACGAGCAGTACTTC. The chain couples TRBV23-1 to TRBJ2-7; D ambiguous. TRBV23-1 is known as an ORF, though its function is uncertain. V was cut by 3 bases and J by 4 bases, with 10 bases left in between. This CDR3 comprises 13 residues.

This rearrangement joins TRBV4-2 to TRBJ2-7; TRBD2 matches 15 bases. The CDR3 loop spans 18 amino acids. Germline assignment: CDR1 LGHNA and CDR2 YNFKEQ. The V and J ends lost 3 bases and 2 bases, in that order; junction bases with no gene match: 8. This CDR3 is CASSHPGLAGGYPYEQYF. In nucleotides, the CDR3 is TGTGCCAGCAGCCATCCTGGACTAGCGGGGGGGTACCCCTACGAGCAGTACTTC.

The V gene is TRBV7-6, the J gene TRBJ1-3, with D possibly matching TRBD1 (6 bases). CDR1 and CDR2 (germline): SGHVS, FNYEAQ. The CDR3 has 15 residues. V was clipped by 5 bases and J by 6 bases, with 17 bases between them. The DNA for the CDR3 is TGTGCCAGCAGCCCGGTAGGGGGGAAAGAAAACACCATATATTTT. It yields the protein CASSPVGGKENTIYF.

The J gene is TRBJ2-5, the V gene TRBV28; D call uncertain. Germline V CDR1 and CDR2: MDHEN, SYDVKM. Trimming took 9 bases from V and 3 from J, leaving 8 bases between them. This CDR3 is 11 amino acids long. CDR3: CARARKETQYF. The DNA of the CDR3 is TGTGCCAGGGCACGCAAAGAGACCCAGTACTTC.

The chain links TRBV28 to TRBJ2-1, with 12 nucleotides matching TRBD2. The CDR3 sequence is 18 residues long. With V trimmed by 2 bases and J by 5 bases, 10 bases remained unmatched. Germline CDR1 is MDHEN and CDR2 is SYDVKM. CDR3 in DNA: TGTGCCAGCAGTTTACCGACTAGCGGGAGATATTATGACAATGAGCAGTTCTTC. It codes for CASSLPTSGRYYDNEQFF.